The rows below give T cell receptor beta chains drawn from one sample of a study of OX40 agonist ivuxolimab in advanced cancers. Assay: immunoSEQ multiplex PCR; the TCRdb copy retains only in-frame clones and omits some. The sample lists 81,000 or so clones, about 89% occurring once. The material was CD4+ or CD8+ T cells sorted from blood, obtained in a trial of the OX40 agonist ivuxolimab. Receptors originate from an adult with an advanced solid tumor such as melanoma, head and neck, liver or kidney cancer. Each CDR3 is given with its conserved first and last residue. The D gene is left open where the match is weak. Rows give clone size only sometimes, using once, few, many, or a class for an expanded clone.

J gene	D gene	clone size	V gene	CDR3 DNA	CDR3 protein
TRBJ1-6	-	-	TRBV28	TGTGCCAGCAGTCCAGTAGGACGGGGTAATTCACCCCTCCACTTT	CASSPVGRGNSPLHF
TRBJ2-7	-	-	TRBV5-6	TGTGCCAGCAGCTTTAACCCCTACGAGCAGTACTTC	CASSFNPYEQYF
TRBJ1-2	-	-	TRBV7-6	TGTGCCAGCAGTCCCGCCGGGGGCGTCTCTTGGGGCTACACCTTC	CASSPAGGVSWGYTF
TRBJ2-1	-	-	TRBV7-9	TGTGCCAGCAGCCTACAGGGCCTCTTAAACAATGAGCAGTTCTTC	CASSLQGLLNNEQFF
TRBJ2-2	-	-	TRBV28	TGTGCCAGCAAAATGCGGGCCCTGGGGAACACCGGGGAGCTGTTTTTT	CASKMRALGNTGELFF
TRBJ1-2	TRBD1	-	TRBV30	TGTGCCGCAGAACGGGGGACAGGGGGTAACTATGGCTACACCTTC	CAAERGTGGNYGYTF
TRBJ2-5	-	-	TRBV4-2	TGTGCCAGCAGCCAAGTTCAGGGGGGGGAGGAGACCCAGTACTTC	CASSQVQGGEETQYF
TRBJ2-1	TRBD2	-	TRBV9	TGTGCCAGCAGCGCTAGGGGACTAGCGGGATCCTACAATGAGCAGTTCTTC	CASSARGLAGSYNEQFF
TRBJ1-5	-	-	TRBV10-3	TGTGCCACAAGGGGCCTAGAGCCCAATCAGCCCCAGCATTTT	CATRGLEPNQPQHF
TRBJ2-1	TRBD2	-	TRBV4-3	TGCGCCAGCAGCCAAGAATTAGCGGGGGGCGGGATGTACAATGAGCAGTTCTTC	CASSQELAGGGMYNEQFF
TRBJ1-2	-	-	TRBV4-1	TGCGCCAGCAGCCAAAGCCCTTTGTCAGGGGAAGGCTACACCTTC	CASSQSPLSGEGYTF
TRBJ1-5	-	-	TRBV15	TGTGCCACCAGCAGAGGGGGCGAGGGGAATCAGCCCCAGCATTTT	CATSRGGEGNQPQHF
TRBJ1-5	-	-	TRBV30	TGTGCCTGGAGTGTACGGACGTACAATCAGCCCCAGCATTTT	CAWSVRTYNQPQHF
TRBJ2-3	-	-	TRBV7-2	TGTGCCAGCAGCTTTGCGGGGTACACAGATACGCAGTATTTT	CASSFAGYTDTQYF
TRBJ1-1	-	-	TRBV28	TGTGCCGGAAAACCCGCAGGGGAGAACACTGAAGCTTTCTTT	CAGKPAGENTEAFF
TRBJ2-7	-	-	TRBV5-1	TGCGCCAGCAGCTTGAGTGGCTTCGGGAACGAGCAGTACTTC	CASSLSGFGNEQYF
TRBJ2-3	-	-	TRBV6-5	TGTGCCAGCAGCCTGCGGGTCACAGATACGCAGTATTTT	CASSLRVTDTQYF
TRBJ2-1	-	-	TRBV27	TGTGCCAGCAGTTTAGCGGGGGCTTACAATGAGCAGTTCTTC	CASSLAGAYNEQFF
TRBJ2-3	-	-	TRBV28	TGTGCCAGCAGTTCTTTGGGGGAGGCAGATACGCAGTATTTT	CASSSLGEADTQYF
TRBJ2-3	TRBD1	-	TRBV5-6	TGTGCCAGCAGCCCGGGACAGGGTTGGGGCACAGATACGCAGTATTTT	CASSPGQGWGTDTQYF
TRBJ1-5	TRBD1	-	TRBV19	TGTGCCAGTAGTACCGGGACAGATAGCAATCAGCCCCAGCATTTT	CASSTGTDSNQPQHF
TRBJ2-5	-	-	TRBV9	TGTGCCAGCAGCGTAGGTCTGGTTGGAGAGACCCAGTACTTC	CASSVGLVGETQYF
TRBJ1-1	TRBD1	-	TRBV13	TGTGCCAGCGACGCGGGCGACAGGGTTGAAGCTTTCTTT	CASDAGDRVEAFF
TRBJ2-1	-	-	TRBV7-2	TGTGCCAGCAGCTTAGCCGGAGGGATCAATGAGCAGTTCTTC	CASSLAGGINEQFF
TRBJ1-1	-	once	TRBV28	TGTGCCAGCAGTTTATATGAGGGAGGGGAAGCTTTCTTT	CASSLYEGGEAFF
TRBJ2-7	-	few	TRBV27	TGTGCCAGCAGTTTATCAGGGGCCTACGAGCAGTACTTC	CASSLSGAYEQYF
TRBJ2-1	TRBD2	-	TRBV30	TGTGCCTGGAGTGGTGAGCGGGGGTACAATGAGCAGTTCTTC	CAWSGERGYNEQFF
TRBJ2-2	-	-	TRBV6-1	TGTGCCAGTGAGTTATCGAACACCGGGGAGCTGTTTTTT	CASELSNTGELFF
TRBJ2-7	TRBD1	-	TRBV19	TGTGCCAGTAGTTCCCGGGACAGGCACGAGCAGTACTTC	CASSSRDRHEQYF
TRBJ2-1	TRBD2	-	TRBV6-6	TGTGCCAGCAGTTCGCGGGGGTCAGACAATGAGCAGTTCTTC	CASSSRGSDNEQFF
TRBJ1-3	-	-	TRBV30	TGTGCCTGGAGTGTTTCCCAGACCACCATATATTTT	CAWSVSQTTIYF
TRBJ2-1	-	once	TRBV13	TGTGCCAGCACCCTCTGGGGCGCCGGAGGGAGCTCCTACAATGAGCAGTTCTTC	CASTLWGAGGSSYNEQFF
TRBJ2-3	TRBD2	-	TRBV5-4	TGTGCCAGCAGCTTGAGGGCTAGCGGGAGGAACACGCAGTATTTT	CASSLRASGRNTQYF
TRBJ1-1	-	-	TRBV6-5	TGTGCCAGCAGTTACATCCGGAGTGAAGCTTTCTTT	CASSYIRSEAFF
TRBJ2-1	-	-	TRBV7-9	TGTGCCAGCAGTGAACTAGGTTACAATGAGCAGTTCTTC	CASSELGYNEQFF
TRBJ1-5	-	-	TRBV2	TGTGCCAGCAGTGATTTGGGTTTCGGCAATCAGCCCCAGCATTTT	CASSDLGFGNQPQHF
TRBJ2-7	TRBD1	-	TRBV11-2	TGTGCCAGCAGCCCCTGGACAGGGGGGAACTACGAGCAGTACTTC	CASSPWTGGNYEQYF
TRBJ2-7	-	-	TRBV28	TGTGCCAGCAGTTCCTTCATGGGATCGTACGAGCAGTACTTC	CASSSFMGSYEQYF
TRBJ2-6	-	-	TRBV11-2	TGTGCCAGCAGCTTAGTCTATGGGGCCAACGTCCTGACTTTC	CASSLVYGANVLTF
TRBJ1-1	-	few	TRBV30	TGTGCCTGGAGTGTACCCGAACATGCTTTCTTT	CAWSVPEHAFF
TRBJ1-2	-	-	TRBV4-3	TGCGCCAGCAGCCAAGATAGGTCCAGGGTTCGCGGCTACACCTTC	CASSQDRSRVRGYTF